This T cell receptor (beta chain) comes out of a study of blood T cell repertoires in COVID-19. Study-level information: Samples representing acute and convalescent COVID-19 were sourced from the United States, Italy and Spain.

In the authors' workflow: Amplifying reference gene primers gave estimates of nucleated cell counts. The protocol was immunoSEQ multiplex PCR, while the TCRdb copy is restricted to in-frame clones and leaves out a portion. From that table come the V and J calls and clone size; the DNA was used to work out D and trimming. This table holds a few hundred thousand clones, about 80% found once. Looked up from germline, CDR1 is WNHNN and CDR2 is SYGVQD (reference sequence). CDR3 length: 12 residues. With 6 bases clipped from V and 7 bases from J, the junction kept 4 bases outside the gene matches. This study enrolled people aged roughly 18 to 100 from around 25 US geographic areas. Participants had their cohort set by participant-reported clinical history.

This receptor was obtained from a woman between 40 and 50 years old with acute COVID-19. Input material: PBMCs or T cells enriched from blood (not recorded which). The chain combines TRBV10-1 with TRBJ2-7; 9 nucleotides line up with TRBD1. The CDR3 region has the DNA TGCGCCAGCAGCCTGGGACAGGGAGAGCAGTACTTC. Amino acids: CASSLGQGEQYF.